This T cell receptor (beta chain) was captured in a study of radiation and T cells in renal cell carcinoma. Study-level information: Nephrectomy followed 15 Gy stereotactic body radiation by 4 weeks.

CDR1 is SGHDT, CDR2 YYEEEE, per germline. The ends lost 2 bases at V and 5 bases at J; junction bases unmatched: 3. This CDR3 is built from 14 residues. Documented time point: blood 2 weeks post-SBRT. The treatment here: 15 Gy SBRT to primary tumor, nephrectomy 4 weeks later. Serial blood draws occurred at baseline and 2 and 4 weeks post-SBRT. This renal cell carcinoma was of the clear cell type. Here immunoSEQ multiplex PCR was the method, and the copy in TCRdb shows in-frame clones only, minus some. Seen here are about 130,000 clones, 85% to 90% observed once, and the top ten hold approximately 5.8%.

This TCR was recovered from a woman in her 70s with renal cell carcinoma. The sequencing used blood, collected from a patient whose treatment included radiotherapy and nephrectomy. The chain couples TRBV5-6 to TRBJ1-5, with 8 bases that match TRBD1. The chain's CDR3 is CASSFGQGDQPQHF. The CDR3 nucleotides are TGTGCCAGCAGCTTTGGACAGGGCGATCAGCCCCAGCATTTT.